This T cell receptor beta chain was recorded in a study of blood T cell repertoires in COVID-19. About the research overall: T cells, B-cell-depleted T cells, or PBMCs supplied cDNA or gDNA.

The table lists this clone with a count of one. Assay used: immunoSEQ multiplex PCR; TCRdb lists only in-frame clones, some missing. The data show approximately 290,000 clones, about 86% seen once. The ends were cut back, 4 bases at V and 7 bases at J, with 8 bases in the middle. The CDR3 extends over 12 amino acids. Germline V gene sequence: CDR1 SGHTA, CDR2 FQGNSA. What was sequenced was peripheral blood. V usage is TRBV7-2 and J usage is TRBJ1-5; D remains unclear. The receptor comes from a person in their 70s with COVID-19, enrolled during active disease. The DNA for the CDR3 is TGTGCCAGCAGCTCGTCCGAGCAGCCCCAGCATTTT. This gives the protein CASSSSEQPQHF. The whole variable domain, remainder taken from reference TRBV7-2 and TRBJ1-5, is GAGVSQSPSNKVTEKGKDVELRCDPISGHTALYWYRQSLGQGLEFLIYFQGNSAPDKSGLPSDRFSAERTGGSVSTLTIQRTQQEDSAVYLCASSSSEQPQHFGDGTRLSIL.